The 24 T cell receptor beta chains below all came from one sample that was sequenced in a study of molecular identifiers for immune sequencing clone quantification. TCRdb re-derived calls from the PCR reads in MiXCR, one entry per CDR3 protein. Here the sample spans approximately 54,000 distinct CDR3 sequences, under 30% being singletons. The sample comprised naive CD8+ T cells from blood, with Jurkat cell RNA spiked in. Subset of the sample: FACS-sorted CD8+CD4-CCR7+CD45RA+ naive T cells. All receptors derive from a human donor in good health. Some libraries in this study had Jurkat cell RNA spiked in.

This clonotype was seen more than once but under ten times. The chain is built from TRBV19 and TRBJ1-1, with D possibly matching TRBD1 (5 bases). The CDR3 covers 13 residues. V lost 1 base and J lost 5, with 8 bases in between. CDR1 and CDR2 from the germline V gene are LNHDA and SQIVND (reference sequence). The CDR3 DNA is TGTGCCAGTAGTATAGGGGACGTGACTGAAGCTTTCTTT. Residues: CASSIGDVTEAFF.

Comment on this clonotype: This may be a read error, as it is one base from a much larger clone. The rearrangement uses TRBV4-1 and TRBJ1-1; D may be TRBD1 (5 bases). CDR3 length: 13 residues. Germline CDR1 and CDR2: MGHRA and YSYEKL. The CDR3 is CAGSQGLTAEAFF. CDR3 DNA sequence: TGCGCCGGCAGCCAAGGCTTGACAGCCGAAGCTTTCTTT.

The table lists this clonotype with many counts. The chain is built from TRBV4-2 and TRBJ2-7; TRBD1 matches 9 bases. Looked up from germline, CDR1 is LGHNA and CDR2 is YNFKEQ. Trimming cost V 0 bases and J 1 base; bases outside gene matches: 1. This CDR3 is 15 amino acids long. CDR3 sequence reads: CASSQEGTGSYEQYF. In nucleotides, the CDR3 is TGTGCCAGCAGCCAAGAGGGGACAGGGTCCTACGAGCAGTACTTC.

A remark on this clonotype: A much larger clone lies a single base off, so this may be a read error. The V and J genes are TRBV7-6 and TRBJ2-5; D might be TRBD2 (6 bases). CDR3 size: 14 residues. The germline V gene encodes CDR1 SGHVS and CDR2 FNYEAQ. DNA of the CDR3: TGTGCCAGCAGCTTGGTTCGGGGGATGGAGACCCAGAACTTC. Encoded protein: CASSLVRGMETQNF.

The J gene is TRBJ1-1, the V gene TRBV19; 12 bases line up with TRBD1. Trimming at V came to 11 bases and at J to 1 base, leaving 11 bases not matched to a gene. CDR1 is LNHDA, CDR2 SQIVND, per germline (reference sequence). The CDR3 length is 16 residues. This CDR3 is CASARDRGLWNTEAFF. In DNA, the CDR3 is TGTGCCTCTGCGAGGGACAGGGGGCTTTGGAACACTGAAGCTTTCTTT.

Judged by abundance, this clonotype is medium-sized (0.01 to 0.1%). This chain connects TRBV7-9 to TRBJ1-5; a possible D gene is TRBD1 (5 bases). The germline CDR1 and CDR2 sequences are SEHNR and FQNEAQ (reference sequence). The CDR3 sequence is 14 residues long. V dropped 4 bases and J dropped 4 bases, with 11 bases sitting between them. The CDR3: CASSSGTGNQPQHF. The DNA of the CDR3 is TGTGCCAGCAGCTCCGGGACCGGAAATCAGCCCCAGCATTTT.

The rearrangement uses TRBV5-1 and TRBJ2-7; D unresolved. CDR1 SGHRS and CDR2 YFSETQ come from the germline V gene. V gave up 0 bases and J gave up 3 bases, with 7 bases separating them. The CDR3 runs to 13 residues. CDR3 sequence: CASSLAFDYEQYF. The DNA for the CDR3 is TGCGCCAGCAGCTTGGCTTTCGACTACGAGCAGTACTTC.

The table lists this clonotype with many counts. The chain uses TRBV5-6 and TRBJ1-5; maybe TRBD1 (6 bases). The CDR3 consists of 15 residues. CDR1 is SGHDT and CDR2 is YYEEEE in the germline V gene. Trimming took off 7 bases at V and 6 bases at J, with 20 bases between the two ends. In DNA, the CDR3 is TGTGCCAGCCCCATTTTAACAGGGTGCCGTCAGCCCCAGCATTTT. It yields the protein CASPILTGCRQPQHF. The variable domain in full, with the rest retrieved from reference TRBV5-6 and TRBJ1-5, is DAGVTQSPTHLIKTRGQQVTLRCSPKSGHDTVSWYQQALGQGPQFIFQYYEEEERQRGNFPDRFSGHQFPNYSSELNVNALLLGDSALYLCASPILTGCRQPQHFGDGTRLSIL.

About this clonotype: A much larger clone lies one base from this, so it may be a read error. The rearrangement joins TRBV27 to TRBJ2-7; 10 bases fit TRBD1. This CDR3 contains 13 residues. Germline values: CDR1 MNHEY, CDR2 SMNVEV (reference sequence). In DNA, the CDR3 is TGTGCCAGCAGTTGGACAGGGGGACGCGAGCAGCACTTC. The encoded protein is CASSWTGGREQHF.

This clonotype was recorded at least ten times. J is TRBJ2-3 and V is TRBV7-9; D gene uncertain. Germline V gene sequence: CDR1 SEHNR, CDR2 FQNEAQ (reference sequence). Trimming removed 4 bases at V and 4 bases at J, with 15 bases between. CDR3 size: 15 residues. The CDR3 is CASSSTPYNADTQYF. CDR3 coding DNA: TGTGCCAGCAGCTCGACACCTTATAACGCAGATACGCAGTATTTT.

Of note for this clonotype: A much bigger clone sits one base away, suggesting this may be a read error. V gene TRBV24-1 combines with J gene TRBJ1-5; D is undetermined. The CDR3 is made up of 13 amino acids. Germline V gene lookup returns CDR1 KGHDR and CDR2 SFDVKD. This CDR3 reads CATSGMGNQLQHF. The DNA of the CDR3 is TGTGCCACCAGTGGTATGGGCAATCAGCTCCAGCATTTT.

This clonotype was seen repeatedly, ten times or more. This chain connects TRBV20-1 to TRBJ2-2; 8 bases are a match to TRBD1. Trimming at V came to 0 bases and at J to 4 bases, leaving 1 base not matched to a gene. Germline V gene sequence: CDR1 DFQATT, CDR2 SNEGSKA (reference sequence). The CDR3 loop spans 14 amino acids. The CDR3 loop is CSAREDRVTGELFF. CDR3 DNA: TGCAGTGCTAGAGAGGACAGGGTCACCGGGGAGCTGTTTTTT.

This clonotype has at least ten counts. The chain employs TRBV12-3 or TRBV12-4 and TRBJ1-2; D gene unclear. The ends were cut back, 5 bases at V and 6 bases at J, with 16 bases in the middle. CDR3 size: 14 residues. The CDR3 loop is CASSHTILTDGYTF. CDR3 in DNA: TGTGCCAGCAGTCACACGATATTAACAGATGGCTACACCTTC.

This clonotype showed up many times. CDR3 sequence: CASSQDLGGKGNEQYF. CDR3 sequence (DNA): TGCGCCAGCAGCCAAGATCTGGGCGGGAAGGGTAACGAGCAGTACTTC. The V call is TRBV4-3, the J call TRBJ2-7; D may be TRBD2 (6 bases). The CDR3 runs to 16 residues. Trimming stripped 0 bases from V and 5 bases from J, with 17 bases between. Germline V gives CDR1 LGHNA, CDR2 YSLEER.

This clonotype has only one observation. This clone may be a read error of a much larger clone one base away. This chain joins TRBV7-8 and TRBJ2-3, with D unclear. Germline V lookup: CDR1 SGHVS, CDR2 FQNEAQ. The CDR3 spans 15 residues. Trimming removed 2 bases at V and 4 bases at J, with 13 bases between. The DNA of the CDR3 is TGTGCCAGCAGCTTACTTGGCGGAAGCTCAGATACGCAGTATTTT. As protein: CASSLLGGSSDTQYF.

The rearrangement uses TRBV25-1 and TRBJ1-6, with D hard to call. The V end lost 2 bases, the J end lost 7 bases, and 12 bases lay between the germline ends. Germline CDR1 MGHDK, CDR2 SYGVNS. This CDR3 is 15 amino acids long. CDR3 loop: CASSEVGGNNSPLHF. As DNA, the CDR3 is TGTGCCAGCAGTGAAGTCGGTGGCAACAATTCACCCCTCCACTTT.

A word on this clonotype: Being one base from a much bigger clone, this may be a read error. The chain recombines TRBV5-4 with TRBJ2-2, with 10 bases fitting TRBD2. CDR1 is SGHNT, CDR2 YYREEE, per germline (reference sequence). This CDR3 comprises 15 residues. CDR3 in DNA: TGTGCCATCAGCATAGCGGGGGGCGTCACCGGGGAGCTGTTTTTT. Protein: CAISIAGGVTGELFF.

Note on this clonotype: A junction boundary mismatches the germline segment, possibly from a read error. The CDR3 sequence is CGVEGQGSDYEQYF. CDR3 coding DNA: TGCGGCGTTGAGGGACAGGGGTCAGACTACGAGCAGTACTTC. The chain uses TRBV29-1 and TRBJ2-7; 10 bases align to TRBD1. The germline V gene encodes CDR1 SQVTM and CDR2 ANQGSEA. The CDR3 is 14 residues long.

The CDR3 loop reads CASSFRQPETQYF. CDR3 nucleotide sequence: TGTGCCAGCAGTTTTCGGCAGCCGGAGACCCAGTACTTC. The chain couples TRBV27 to TRBJ2-5; no clear D gene. Trimming took off 3 bases at V and 5 bases at J, with 10 bases between the two ends. Per the germline V gene, CDR1 is MNHEY and CDR2 is SMNVEV (reference sequence). The length of the CDR3 is 13 residues.

This clonotype was picked up a small number of times. This rearrangement joins TRBV7-6 to TRBJ2-3, with D perhaps TRBD2 (5 bases). Trimming took 5 bases from V and 2 from J, leaving 11 bases between them. This CDR3 is built from 14 residues. Per the germline V gene, CDR1 is SGHVS and CDR2 is FNYEAQ. CDR3 nucleotides: TGTGCCAGCAGCCCCCCGGGGATCACAGATACGCAGTATTTT. As protein: CASSPPGITDTQYF.

This clonotype was detected many times. V is TRBV27 and J is TRBJ2-7; D tentatively reads TRBD1 or TRBD2 (6 bases each). Germline lookup yields CDR1 MNHEY and CDR2 SMNVEV (reference sequence). The CDR3 consists of 12 residues. V gave up 4 bases and J gave up 7 bases, with 11 bases separating them. The CDR3, as DNA: TGTGCCAGCAGTTCCTCGGGGGCTGAGCAGTACTTC. It encodes CASSSSGAEQYF.

This clonotype was found once. A much larger clone differs from this one at a single base, so this may be a read error. The chain is built from TRBV2 and TRBJ2-7, with 10 bases fitting TRBD1. The V gene end was trimmed by 11 bases and the J gene end by 5 bases; junction bases not matched to a gene: 12. The CDR3 is made up of 14 amino acids. Per the germline V gene, CDR1 is SNHLY and CDR2 is FYNNEI. DNA of the CDR3: TGTGCCTCGACTTCCGGGACAGGGGCCGACGAGCAGTACTTC. This codes for CASTSGTGADEQYF.

This clonotype was seen repeatedly, ten times or more. The V gene is TRBV28, the J gene TRBJ1-5, with D tentatively TRBD1 (5 bases). Trimming stripped 5 bases from V and 0 bases from J, with 17 bases between. In germline, CDR1 is MDHEN, CDR2 SYDVKM. The CDR3 contains 17 residues. CDR3 nucleotide sequence: TGTGCCAGCAGTCGCCAGACAGAAGCCTATAGCAATCAGCCCCAGCATTTT. The encoded protein is CASSRQTEAYSNQPQHF.

For this clonotype: This may be a read error: a much more frequent sequence differs by one nucleotide. This rearrangement joins TRBV27 to TRBJ1-5; D remains ambiguous. The DNA end is more similar to TRBJ2-3, so the J call may be wrong. The CDR3 is made up of 13 amino acids. CDR1 is MNHEY and CDR2 is SMNVEV in the germline V gene (reference sequence). The CDR3 loop reads CASGRDSNQPQYF. In DNA form, the CDR3 reads TGTGCCAGCGGTAGGGATAGCAATCAGCCCCAGTATTTT.